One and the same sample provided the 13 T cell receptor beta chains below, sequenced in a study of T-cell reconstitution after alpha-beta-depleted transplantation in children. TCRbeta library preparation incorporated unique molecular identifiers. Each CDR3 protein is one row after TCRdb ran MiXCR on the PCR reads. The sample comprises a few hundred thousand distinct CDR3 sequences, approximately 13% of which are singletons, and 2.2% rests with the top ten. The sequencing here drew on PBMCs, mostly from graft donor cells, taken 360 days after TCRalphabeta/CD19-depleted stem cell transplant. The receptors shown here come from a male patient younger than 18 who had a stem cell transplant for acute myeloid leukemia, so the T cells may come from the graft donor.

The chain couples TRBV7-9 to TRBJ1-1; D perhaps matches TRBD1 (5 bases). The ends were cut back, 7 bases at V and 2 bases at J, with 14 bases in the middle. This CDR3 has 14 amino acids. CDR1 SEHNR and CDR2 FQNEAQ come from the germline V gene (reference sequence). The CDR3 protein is CASTYGTVNTEAFF. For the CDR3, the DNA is TGTGCCAGCACCTACGGGACGGTCAACACTGAAGCTTTCTTT.

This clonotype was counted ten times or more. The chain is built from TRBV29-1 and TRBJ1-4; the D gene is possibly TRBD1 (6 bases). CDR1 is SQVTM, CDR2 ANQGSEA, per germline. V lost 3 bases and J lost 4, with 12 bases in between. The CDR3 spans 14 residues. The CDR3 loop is CSVDLQGFNEKLFF. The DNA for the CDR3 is TGCAGCGTTGATCTACAGGGCTTTAATGAAAAACTGTTTTTT. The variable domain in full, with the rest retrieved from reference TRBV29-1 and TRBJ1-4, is SAVISQKPSRDICQRGTSLTIQCQVDSQVTMMFWYRQQPGQSLTLIATANQGSEATYESGFVIDKFPISRPNLTFSTLTVSNMSPEDSSIYLCSVDLQGFNEKLFFGSGTQLSVL.

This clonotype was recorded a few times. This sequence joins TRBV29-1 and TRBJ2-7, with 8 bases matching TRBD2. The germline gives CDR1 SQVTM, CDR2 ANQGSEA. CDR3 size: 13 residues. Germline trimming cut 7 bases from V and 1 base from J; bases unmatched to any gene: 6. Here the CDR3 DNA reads TGCAGCGCGGAGAGCGGGAGATCCTACGAGCAGTACTTC. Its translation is CSAESGRSYEQYF.

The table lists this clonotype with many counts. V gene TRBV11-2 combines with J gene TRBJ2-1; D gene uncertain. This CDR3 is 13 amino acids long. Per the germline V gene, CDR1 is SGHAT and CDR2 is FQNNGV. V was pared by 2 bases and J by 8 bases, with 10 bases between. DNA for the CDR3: TGTGCCAGCAGCTTATTATTCACGGATGAGCAGTTCTTC. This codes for CASSLLFTDEQFF.

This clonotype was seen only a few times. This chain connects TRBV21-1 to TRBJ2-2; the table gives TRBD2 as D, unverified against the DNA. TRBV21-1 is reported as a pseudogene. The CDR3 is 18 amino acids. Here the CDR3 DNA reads TGTGCCAGCAGCAAAGACTCTCGGACGGACTCGAACACCGGGGAGCTGTTTTTT. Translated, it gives CASSKDSRTDSNTGELFF.

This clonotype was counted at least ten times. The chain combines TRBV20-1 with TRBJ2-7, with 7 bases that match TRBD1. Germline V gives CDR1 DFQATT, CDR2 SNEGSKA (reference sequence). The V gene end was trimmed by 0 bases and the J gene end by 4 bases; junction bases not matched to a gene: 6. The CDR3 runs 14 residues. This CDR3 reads CSARDPRGPYEQYF. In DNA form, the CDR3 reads TGCAGTGCTAGAGATCCGAGGGGGCCATACGAGCAGTACTTC.

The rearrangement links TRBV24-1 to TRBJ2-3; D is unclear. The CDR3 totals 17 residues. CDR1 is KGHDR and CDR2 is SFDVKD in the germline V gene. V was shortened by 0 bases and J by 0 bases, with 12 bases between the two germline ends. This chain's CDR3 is CATSDLPAWRSTDTQYF. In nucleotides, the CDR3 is TGTGCCACCAGTGATTTGCCGGCGTGGCGGAGCACAGATACGCAGTATTTT.

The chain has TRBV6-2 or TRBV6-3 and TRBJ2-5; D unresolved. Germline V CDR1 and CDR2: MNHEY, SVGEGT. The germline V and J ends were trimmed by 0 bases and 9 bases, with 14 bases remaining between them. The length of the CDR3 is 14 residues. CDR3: CASSYSIGSSPQYF. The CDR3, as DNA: TGTGCCAGCAGTTACTCGATCGGATCAAGTCCCCAGTACTTC.

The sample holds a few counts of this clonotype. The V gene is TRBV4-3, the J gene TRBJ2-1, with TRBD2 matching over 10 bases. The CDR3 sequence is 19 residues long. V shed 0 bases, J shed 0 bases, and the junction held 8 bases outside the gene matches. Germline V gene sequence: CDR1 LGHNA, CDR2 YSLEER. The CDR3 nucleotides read TGCGCCAGCAGCCAAGAATCTAGCGGGAGTGGGAGCTCCTACAATGAGCAGTTCTTC. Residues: CASSQESSGSGSSYNEQFF.

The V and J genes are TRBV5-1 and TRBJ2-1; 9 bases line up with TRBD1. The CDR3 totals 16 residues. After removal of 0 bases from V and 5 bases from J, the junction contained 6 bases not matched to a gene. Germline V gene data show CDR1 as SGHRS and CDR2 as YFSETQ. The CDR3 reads CASSLDPGQGHNEQFF. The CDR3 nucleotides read TGCGCCAGCAGCTTGGATCCGGGACAGGGCCACAATGAGCAGTTCTTC.

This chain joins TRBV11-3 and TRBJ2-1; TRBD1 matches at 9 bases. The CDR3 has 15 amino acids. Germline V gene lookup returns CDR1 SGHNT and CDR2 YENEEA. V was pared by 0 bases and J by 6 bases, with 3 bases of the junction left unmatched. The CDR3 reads CASSLETGGSNEQFF. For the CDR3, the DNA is TGTGCCAGCAGCTTAGAGACAGGGGGTAGCAATGAGCAGTTCTTC.

CDR3 sequence: CSVSGGPRQPQHF. The CDR3 DNA reads TGCAGCGTTAGCGGAGGGCCACGGCAGCCCCAGCATTTT. The chain is built from TRBV29-1 and TRBJ1-5; no clear D. This CDR3 has 13 residues. V was trimmed by 5 bases and J by 7 bases, leaving 15 bases between them. Germline CDR1 and CDR2: SQVTM and ANQGSEA.

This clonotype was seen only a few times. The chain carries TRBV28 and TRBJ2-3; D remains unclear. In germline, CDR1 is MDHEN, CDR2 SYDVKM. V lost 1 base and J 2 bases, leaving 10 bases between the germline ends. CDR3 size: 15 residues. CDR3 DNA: TGTGCCAGCAGTTTATTCTTGCAGGCCACAGATACGCAGTATTTT. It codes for CASSLFLQATDTQYF.